This T cell receptor (beta chain) is from a study of OX40 agonist ivuxolimab in advanced cancers. The method was immunoSEQ multiplex PCR; TCRdb's version includes in-frame clones alone and lacks a portion of them. The data contain about 50,000 clones, roughly 81% of them seen just once; the ten biggest clones take up 1.2%. People who had autoimmune disease history or systemic immunosuppression were excluded. Trimming cost V 6 bases and J 1 base; bases outside gene matches: 6. Per the germline V gene, CDR1 is SNHLY and CDR2 is FYNNEI. The CDR3 spans 16 residues. The genes are TRBV2 and TRBJ1-5, with 10 nucleotides matching TRBD1. Here the sequenced sample was CD4+ or CD8+ T cells sorted from blood, taken in a trial of the OX40 agonist ivuxolimab. This TCR derives from an adult with an advanced solid tumor such as melanoma, head and neck, liver or kidney cancer. In DNA form, the CDR3 reads TGTGCCAGCAGCGTAGGGACAGGGGTAAGCAATCAGCCCCAGCATTTT. It is translated as CASSVGTGVSNQPQHF.